A few counts support the clone carrying this T cell receptor (beta chain). Its antigen remains unknown. Germline V gene sequence: CDR1 KGHDR, CDR2 SFDVKD. This CDR3 has 15 residues. V was clipped by 4 bases and J by 3 bases, with 14 bases between them. The data belong to a study of T cell repertoires in cytomegalovirus infection. At the level of the study: The public TCR beta signatures pointed to both CMV infection and matching HLA type.

Via MiXCR, TCRdb re-called the reads, giving one row per CDR3 protein. The sample records roughly 760,000 distinct CDR3 sequences, roughly 35% being singletons. Findings of the study overall: Clonotype analysis showed dominance of the ex vivo response by HLA-C-restricted CMV-specific TCR beta clonotypes. Summed public TCR beta family frequency identified CMV carriers bearing the relevant HLA.

The clonotype comes from a human donor in good health (CMV status not recorded). Some clones in this sample may be carry-over from other donors' samples. Sequencing was done on a sample of PBMCs. V is TRBV24-1 and J is TRBJ2-5; tentatively, D is TRBD1 or TRBD2 (5 bases each). CDR3 DNA sequence: TGTGCCACCAGTGACGCCGGGACGGGGAAAGAGACCCAGTACTTC. As protein: CATSDAGTGKETQYF.